This section outlines one T cell receptor (beta chain) sequence together with its context. The target of this receptor is not known. The input lacks base qualities; no much larger clone sits a single base away. TCRbeta CDR3 regions were amplified from genomic DNA using the immunoSEQ Assay, a bias-controlled multiplex PCR. In the source study's methods: The number of nucleated cells in each sample was estimated from the amplification of reference gene primers within the assay. To quantify the absolute abundance of each unique TCRbeta CDR3 rearrangement, sequence reads were collapsed and filtered. For each sample, productive Simpson clonality was calculated as the square root of Simpson's diversity index across productive rearrangements. Sourced from immuneACCESS, this table was stored by TCRdb with only in-frame sequences that have V and J called. A share of the clones is absent; for the studies checked, an unresolved V gene accounts for under half, and the remainder has no known explanation. The V and J calls and the clone size are those of that table, but D and trimming were determined from the DNA. In this sample the table shows about 340,000 clones, 65% to 90% of which occur a single time. The ten largest clones capture around 7.5% of the sample.

This entry belongs to a study of blood T cell repertoires in COVID-19 (TCRdb year 2020). Study-level background: Samples covering the acute and convalescent phases of COVID-19 were provided by collaborators in the United States, Italy and Spain. The material from the prospective study consisted of cDNA or gDNA derived from T cells, B-cell-depleted T cells, or PBMCs. Deeply sampled blood TCRbeta repertoires from subjects exposed to, actively infected with, or recovered from COVID-19 were included in the dataset. The repertoires were made available in a free public database intended to serve as a resource for research on the immune response to SARS-CoV-2. Samples were obtained from the ongoing ImmuneRACE study (first 160 participants) and from approximately 1,200 subjects provided by 6 global collaborators. A de-identified subject ID, COVID-19 status, age in years and sex were almost always included in the sample metadata. HLA class I and class II types, where available, came from metadata supplied by the sample provider rather than from assay-based typing. On the study overall, not on this receptor specifically: The amount of clinical and demographic metadata varied by source and participant and was provided uncurated.

In Seattle, one collaborating source enrolled patients while the infection was active and tracked those patients longitudinally over the course of disease. Each collaborating institution followed its own protocols to collect whole blood in K2EDTA tubes. Collaborator samples were shipped for TCRbeta analysis as frozen whole blood, isolated PBMCs, or DNA extracted from either sample type. Including cysteine and phenylalanine, the CDR3 has 17 amino acids. Only CDR3 DNA remains: 51 bases, in frame from the first base. The CDR1 and CDR2 encoded by the germline V gene are SGHTS and YDEGEE. For this chain, trimming is 0 bases at the V end and 3 bases at the J end, and the number of junction bases without a gene match is 11.

Sequencing input: peripheral blood. The receptor chain draws on TRBV5-8 and TRBJ1-1; the junction holds 7 bases that match TRBD1. The receptor comes from a woman aged 55-69 years with COVID-19, enrolled during active disease. The CDR3 protein: CASSLGGRGFLDTEAFF. The nucleotides read TGTGCCAGCAGCTTGGGTGGCAGGGGGTTCCTCGACACTGAAGCTTTCTTT.